This TCR beta chain stems from a study of blood T cell repertoires in COVID-19. For the study at large: Collection of acute and convalescent COVID-19 samples took place in the United States, Italy and Spain. PBMCs, B-cell-depleted T cells, or T cells were the source of the cDNA or gDNA that made up the material.

Seattle cases were enrolled at active infection and followed longitudinally. Per the original data handling: Estimates of nucleated cell counts were drawn from the amplification of reference gene primers. The table came from immunoSEQ multiplex PCR; TCRdb's copy has only in-frame clones and leaves some out. V, J and clone size were drawn from that table, and D and trimming were deduced from the DNA. The data contain 80,000 or so clones, approximately 81% of them seen just once; the ten biggest clones take up over 9.5%. This CDR3 is 11 amino acids long. V was clipped by 4 bases and J by 8 bases, with 11 bases between them. Germline CDR1 reads SQVTM; CDR2 reads ANQGSEA.

The rearrangement uses TRBV29-1 and TRBJ1-2; D is uncertain. The sequence derives from a man aged 55-75 years with COVID-19, enrolled during active disease. The sequenced sample consisted of peripheral blood. This CDR3 is CSVGEGRGYTF. The DNA for the CDR3 is TGCAGCGTTGGGGAGGGAAGAGGCTACACCTTC.